Listed below are T cell receptor beta chains from one sample, sequenced in a study of technical replicates of blood from a handful of donors. Sequencing was performed with immunoSEQ multiplex PCR; in TCRdb, only in-frame clones are kept and a portion is missing. The profile shows 55,000 to 75,000 clones, roughly 95% of them singletons. The specimen sequenced was PBMCs. The receptor set was obtained from a human donor in good health. Some clones in this sample may be carry-over from other donors' samples. Each CDR3 is given with its conserved first and last residue.

CDR3 protein: CAIRPSGSRETQYF
V gene: TRBV10-3

CDR3 protein: CASSGGGAGRSTQYF
V gene: TRBV5-1

CDR3 protein: CASSPLAGTDTQYF
V gene: TRBV5-1

CDR3 protein: CASRWQDNQPQHF
V gene: TRBV6-1

CDR3 protein: CASSETGRYGYTF
V gene: TRBV2

CDR3 protein: CASSLRDLGRTGTYEQYF
V gene: TRBV4-1

CDR3 protein: CASSTGDEAFF
V gene: TRBV21-1

CDR3 protein: CASSQGSGTNTGELFF
V gene: TRBV11-2

CDR3 protein: CASSLRGTGVTDTQYF
V gene: TRBV11-3

CDR3 protein: CASSQVPGPETQYF
V gene: TRBV4-1

CDR3 protein: CASSFIMGAHTEAFF
V gene: TRBV5-1

CDR3 protein: CASSQTDRGVRETQYF
V gene: TRBV4-1

CDR3 protein: CASSQDVGGLYGYTF
V gene: TRBV4-1

CDR3 protein: CASSPTSATGELFF
V gene: TRBV5-1

CDR3 protein: CAISENSDNPNYGYTF
V gene: TRBV10-3

CDR3 protein: CASSSRGNEQFF
V gene: TRBV6-5

CDR3 protein: CASRIPSGGVEQFF
V gene: TRBV6-6

CDR3 protein: CASSQRGLNTEAFF
V gene: TRBV4-3

CDR3 protein: CATRGPGTGERSSQHF
V gene: TRBV15

CDR3 protein: CASSGALGQGWDQPQHF
V gene: TRBV2

CDR3 protein: CASSPQSTTYGYTF
V gene: TRBV11-2

CDR3 protein: CASSQDLSSGGKGTDTQYF
V gene: TRBV4-3

CDR3 protein: CASSEFLAVTGELFF
V gene: TRBV2

CDR3 protein: CSVEDRETGYLGTEAFF
V gene: TRBV29-1

CDR3 protein: CASSADLAASYEQYF
V gene: TRBV13

CDR3 protein: CASLADYSYNEQFF
V gene: TRBV7-2

CDR3 protein: CASSLDCTSGSQETQYF
V gene: TRBV11-3

CDR3 protein: CASSLSLGQGVEAFF
V gene: TRBV28

CDR3 protein: CASNQGGTYEQYF
V gene: TRBV5-1

CDR3 protein: CASSAAGGTDTQYF
V gene: TRBV25-1

CDR3 protein: CASSPRQGEAFF
V gene: TRBV18

CDR3 protein: CSAPGNEQFF
V gene: TRBV20-1

CDR3 protein: CASSYSGQGTDTQYF
V gene: TRBV7-6

CDR3 protein: CASSLSGGQETQYF
V gene: TRBV13

CDR3 protein: CASSPDRGTDTQYF
V gene: TRBV5-1

CDR3 protein: CASSELGQMYQETQYF
V gene: TRBV2

CDR3 protein: CASSLVGGSLKGTQYF
V gene: TRBV5-1

CDR3 protein: CASSYSSGTPYEQYF
V gene: TRBV6-5

CDR3 protein: CASSVRVNTEAFF
V gene: TRBV9

CDR3 protein: CATSRQGSGANVLTF
V gene: TRBV15

CDR3 protein: CARSFVGLATAKNIQYF
V gene: TRBV5-3

CDR3 protein: CASSLSGWASEPRTGELFF
V gene: TRBV5-6

CDR3 protein: CASSGLAGGPETQYF
V gene: TRBV2

CDR3 protein: CASTRDNPNTGELFF
V gene: TRBV6-1

CDR3 protein: CASSPLPGQGTEQYF
V gene: TRBV18

CDR3 protein: CASSSPQSGGTKYF
V gene: TRBV5-6

CDR3 protein: CATQEGGQNTEAFF
V gene: TRBV2

CDR3 protein: CASNNGKGGQYEQYF
V gene: TRBV5-5

CDR3 protein: CASSPVSLWNEQFF
V gene: TRBV27

CDR3 protein: CASSNPGYGYTF
V gene: TRBV6-6

CDR3 protein: CASSSDTHTGELFF
V gene: TRBV7-9

CDR3 protein: CASGLGHSIGNTIYF
V gene: TRBV9

CDR3 protein: CAISESSSGGTREQYF
V gene: TRBV10-3

CDR3 protein: CASSTEGTRQYF
V gene: TRBV6-5

CDR3 protein: CASSPRREVGELFF
V gene: TRBV11-3

CDR3 protein: CASSLALTAGYGTDTQYF
V gene: TRBV5-1

CDR3 protein: CASSSRTNQETQYF
V gene: TRBV7-2

CDR3 protein: CASSARDREGQETQYF
V gene: TRBV9

CDR3 protein: CASQGLFYEQYF
V gene: TRBV2